The 28 T cell receptor beta chains given below trace back to one sample, sequenced in a study of regulatory T cells in long-lasting Graves disease. Relying on iRepertoire HTBI primers and Arm-PCR of CDR3 regions, the team built TCR beta libraries. MiXCR, run by TCRdb on the multiplex PCR reads, gives a single entry per CDR3 protein. This sample yields about 400,000 distinct CDR3 sequences, of which about 14% are seen a single time; about a fifth belongs to the top ten. Time point reported: newly diagnosed GD, antithyroid drugs for less than 3 months. Generation of the TCR library employed RNA extracted from PBMCs. The starting material was peripheral blood mononuclear cells (PBMCs), obtained at new diagnosis, from a patient treated with antithyroid drugs. The source of these receptors is a female donor with Graves disease.

Note on this clonotype: This clone may be a read error of a much larger clone one base away. The J gene is TRBJ2-7, the V gene TRBV6-1; TRBD1 matches 7 bases. The V gene's germline CDR1 is MNHNS and CDR2 SASEGT. The trim removed 10 bases at V and 5 bases at J, leaving 11 bases unmatched. CDR3 length equals 13 residues. This CDR3 is CANNPGTVHEQYF. The CDR3 region has the DNA TGTGCCAACAACCCAGGGACAGTCCACGAGCAGTACTTC.

This clonotype was picked up many times. V gene TRBV12-3 or TRBV12-4 combines with J gene TRBJ1-6, with 8 bases fitting TRBD1. The V and J ends lost 5 bases and 10 bases, in that order; junction bases with no gene match: 4. This CDR3 is 13 amino acids long. The CDR3 protein is CASSRTGNSPLHF. In nucleotides, the CDR3 is TGTGCCAGCAGTCGGACAGGGAACTCACCCCTCCACTTT.

This chain joins TRBV27 and TRBJ1-2; D is uncertain. The CDR3 length is 14 residues. Germline CDR1 and CDR2: MNHEY and SMNVEV (reference sequence). Between the trimmed V and J ends, which lost 3 bases and 7 bases, there was a span of 15 bases. As DNA, the CDR3 is TGTGCCAGCAGTTTGGCCGGGTCCGCCGGTGGCTACACCTTC. It specifies CASSLAGSAGGYTF.

This chain uses TRBV11-2 with TRBJ2-3; 8 bases are shared with TRBD1. The CDR3 sequence is 16 residues long. V lost 5 bases, J lost 1 base, and 8 bases stayed unmatched. Germline CDR1 is SGHAT and CDR2 is FQNNGV. The CDR3 DNA reads TGTGCCAGCAGCCCCCGGACAGGGACCGGCACAGATACGCAGTATTTT. It specifies CASSPRTGTGTDTQYF.

A word on this clonotype: A far more abundant clone sits one base away, making this likely a read error. This chain connects TRBV6-2 or TRBV6-3 to TRBJ1-1; the match to TRBD1 covers 7 bases. Looked up from germline, CDR1 is MNHEY and CDR2 is SVGEGT. Trimming removed 5 bases from V and 4 bases from J; junction bases left unmatched: 19. The CDR3 runs to 18 residues. CDR3 nucleotides: TGTGCCAGCAGTATACGCGGACAGGACAAACCCGGCGGCACTGAAGCTTTCTTT. It translates to CASSIRGQDKPGGTEAFF.

This clonotype was recorded many times. The J gene is TRBJ2-1, the V gene TRBV20-1, with D unresolved. CDR1 is DFQATT and CDR2 is SNEGSKA in the germline V gene (reference sequence). The V end lost 7 bases, the J end lost 0 bases, and 7 bases lay between the germline ends. There are 12 residues in the CDR3. The CDR3 DNA reads TGCAGTGTGAGAGCCTCCTACAATGAGCAGTTCTTC. It is translated as CSVRASYNEQFF.

This clonotype was counted many times. The gene calls are TRBV30 and TRBJ2-7, with D maybe TRBD1 (7 bases). The length of the CDR3 is 12 residues. The V end lost 7 bases, the J end lost 5 bases, and 15 bases lay between the germline ends. The germline V gene has CDR1 GTSNPN and CDR2 SVGIG (reference sequence). CDR3: CALGQGGHEQYF. CDR3 coding DNA: TGTGCCTTAGGGCAGGGGGGCCACGAGCAGTACTTC.

This clonotype was found many times. The gene calls are TRBV7-9 and TRBJ2-7; weak D call: TRBD1 (6 bases). The CDR3 runs 13 residues. CDR1 and CDR2 (germline): SEHNR, FQNEAQ (reference sequence). V was trimmed by 5 bases and J by 6 bases, leaving 14 bases between them. The CDR3, as DNA: TGTGCCAGCAGCGCCGGGACAATAGTCGAGCAGTACTTC. Translation gives CASSAGTIVEQYF.

This clonotype was recorded at least ten times. The genes are TRBV5-1 and TRBJ2-3; D unresolved. Germline V gene lookup returns CDR1 SGHRS and CDR2 YFSETQ. The CDR3 is 15 amino acids. The V end was cut by 0 bases, the J end by 2 bases, with 10 bases between. The CDR3 sequence: CASSLEPLITDTQYF. CDR3 nucleotides: TGCGCCAGCAGCTTGGAGCCCCTCATCACAGATACGCAGTATTTT.

The chain combines TRBV10-1 with TRBJ1-6; 7 bases fit TRBD1. CDR1 is WNHNN and CDR2 is SYGVQD in the germline V gene (reference sequence). This CDR3 has 14 residues. The J segment lost 7 bases and the V segment lost 11 bases, leaving 11 bases of the junction unmatched. The CDR3: CASPEGRGNSPLHF. The CDR3 nucleotides read TGCGCCTCCCCGGAGGGCAGGGGGAATTCACCCCTCCACTTT.

This clonotype was seen at least ten times. V gene TRBV12-5 combines with J gene TRBJ1-2; 7 bases map to TRBD1. With 5 bases clipped from V and 4 bases from J, the junction kept 7 bases outside the gene matches. This CDR3 region has 14 residues. Looked up from germline, CDR1 is LGHNT and CDR2 is FRNRAP. This chain's CDR3 is CASGPGQEGYGYTF. The CDR3 DNA is TGTGCTAGTGGTCCCGGACAGGAGGGCTATGGCTACACCTTC.

This clonotype was counted between two and nine times. CDR3 amino acids: CASSFGSGGAETQYF. CDR3 DNA sequence: TGTGCCAGCAGCTTTGGCTCGGGGGGCGCAGAGACCCAGTACTTC. The chain couples TRBV5-6 to TRBJ2-5, with D perhaps matching TRBD2 (7 bases). V lost 2 bases, J lost 4 bases, and 15 bases lay in between. This CDR3 has 15 residues. Germline V gene data show CDR1 as SGHDT and CDR2 as YYEEEE.

This clonotype was seen many times. The chain uses TRBV3-1 and TRBJ1-1; D perhaps matches TRBD1 (5 bases). Looked up from germline, CDR1 is LGHDT and CDR2 is YNNKEL (reference sequence). There are 14 residues in the CDR3. Trimming stripped 1 base from V and 4 bases from J, with 10 bases between. This chain's CDR3 is CASSQGGAPTEAFF. The CDR3 nucleotides read TGTGCCAGCAGCCAAGGAGGGGCGCCCACTGAAGCTTTCTTT.

In this sample, this clonotype turned up many times. This chain connects TRBV7-2 to TRBJ2-5; D is possibly TRBD2 (5 bases). V dropped 4 bases and J dropped 7 bases, with 13 bases sitting between them. Germline values: CDR1 SGHTA, CDR2 FQGNSA. This CDR3 has 13 amino acids. CDR3 DNA: TGTGCCAGCAGCTCAGAGGAAGGAGGGACCCAGTACTTC. It codes for CASSSEEGGTQYF.

In its sample, this clonotype was seen a few times. This chain joins TRBV3-1 and TRBJ2-1, with unresolved D. Trimming took off 4 bases at V and 13 bases at J, with 11 bases between the two ends. Germline CDR1 is LGHDT and CDR2 is YNNKEL (reference sequence). The CDR3 consists of 11 residues. Here the CDR3 DNA reads TGTGCCAGCAGCCTTGGGCCGTTTCAGTTCTTC. As protein: CASSLGPFQFF.

The table lists this clonotype with many counts. This sequence joins TRBV27 and TRBJ2-7; no firm D call. The germline V gene has CDR1 MNHEY and CDR2 SMNVEV (reference sequence). The CDR3 contains 13 residues. The germline V and J ends were trimmed by 2 bases and 8 bases, with 13 bases remaining between them. CDR3 coding DNA: TGTGCCAGCAGTTTAACCCCCGTATTTAAGCAGTACTTC. As protein: CASSLTPVFKQYF.

This clonotype was seen at least ten times. The CDR3 is CASSESLGRGRNSPLHF. CDR3 coding DNA: TGTGCCAGCAGTGAATCCCTTGGTAGGGGGCGTAATTCACCCCTCCACTTT. This sequence joins TRBV6-1 and TRBJ1-6; TRBD1 aligns across 7 bases. The germline V gene encodes CDR1 MNHNS and CDR2 SASEGT. The CDR3 is 17 residues long. Losses at the gene ends were 2 bases for V and 6 bases for J; bases not matched to a gene: 10.

This clonotype was seen more than once but under ten times. The chain carries TRBV12-3 or TRBV12-4 and TRBJ1-4; D possibly corresponds to TRBD1 (6 bases). The CDR3 is 15 residues long. Trimming shortened V by 5 bases and J by 4 bases, and 14 bases separated the two germline ends. CDR3 loop: CASSPGQFFNEKLFF. CDR3 bases: TGTGCCAGCAGTCCTGGACAGTTCTTTAATGAAAAACTGTTTTTT.

This clonotype was detected many times. The rearrangement joins TRBV10-3 to TRBJ2-6; no reliable D call. Trimming took 2 bases from V and 17 from J, leaving 16 bases between them. Germline V gene data show CDR1 as ENHRY and CDR2 as SYGVKD. CDR3 size: 13 residues. CDR3 bases: TGTGCCATCAGTGAGCCTAGGACGGCGGTCTTGACTTTC. This codes for CAISEPRTAVLTF.

This clonotype showed up just a few times. The chain employs TRBV20-1 and TRBJ2-3; TRBD2 matches 11 bases. Unmatched junction bases numbered 16, after V lost 3 bases and J lost 5 bases. Per the germline V gene, CDR1 is DFQATT and CDR2 is SNEGSKA (reference sequence). This CDR3 is 18 amino acids long. The CDR3 sequence: CSASGASGRTPRGDTQYF. CDR3 nucleotides: TGCAGTGCTAGTGGGGCTAGCGGGAGGACCCCTCGGGGAGATACGCAGTATTTT.

The J gene is TRBJ2-4, the V gene TRBV4-1; 8 positions match TRBD1. Trimming took 7 bases from V and 3 from J; bases not matched to a gene: 14. Germline lookup yields CDR1 MGHRA and CDR2 YSYEKL. This CDR3 has 17 amino acids. The CDR3 DNA reads TGCGCCAGCACCCCCCATACCGGGACAGGAGGCAAAAACATTCAGTACTTC. Translating it yields CASTPHTGTGGKNIQYF.

This clonotype was seen repeatedly, ten times or more. V is TRBV4-1 and J is TRBJ1-1; unclear D gene. In germline, CDR1 is MGHRA, CDR2 YSYEKL. The V end was cut by 0 bases, the J end by 2 bases, with 13 bases between. This CDR3 contains 16 residues. CDR3 protein: CASSQDVAPPNTEAFF. The CDR3 DNA reads as TGCGCCAGCAGCCAAGATGTTGCCCCTCCAAACACTGAAGCTTTCTTT.

The J gene is TRBJ1-6, the V gene TRBV20-1; no definite D call. The V gene lost 1 base and the J gene lost 8 bases, with 18 bases spanning the gap. The CDR3 spans 16 residues. Germline CDR1 DFQATT, CDR2 SNEGSKA (reference sequence). CDR3 sequence reads: CSARVPGARRDSPLHF. Written as DNA, the CDR3 is TGCAGTGCTAGAGTACCGGGCGCGAGGCGGGATTCACCCCTCCACTTT.

This clonotype was seen at least ten times. The chain carries TRBV12-3 or TRBV12-4 and TRBJ1-2; D remains ambiguous. Trimming shortened V by 3 bases and J by 6 bases, and 11 bases separated the two germline ends. This CDR3 is 13 amino acids long. CDR3: CASSLKRFNGYTF. The CDR3 region has the DNA TGTGCCAGCAGTTTGAAGAGATTCAATGGCTACACCTTC.

This clonotype was picked up many times. The CDR3 coding sequence is TGTGCCAGCAAAACAGGAGCTAACTATGGCTACACCTTC. Translated, it gives CASKTGANYGYTF. This rearrangement joins TRBV2 to TRBJ1-2; a possible D gene is TRBD1 (5 bases). V lost 7 bases to trimming and J lost 0 bases, with 9 bases between them. The CDR3 spans 13 residues. The germline V gene encodes CDR1 SNHLY and CDR2 FYNNEI.

On this clonotype itself: This clone may be a read error of a much larger clone one base away. The chain is built from TRBV10-1 and TRBJ1-1; perhaps TRBD1 as D (5 bases). CDR3 length: 15 residues. In germline, CDR1 is WNHNN, CDR2 SYGVQD (reference sequence). The V gene lost 5 bases and the J gene lost 0 bases, with 13 bases spanning the gap. The CDR3 DNA follows: TGCGCCAGCAGTAGTGACAGTTTTATGAACACTGAAGCTTTCTTT. Translated, it gives CASSSDSFMNTEAFF.

Only a few counts were recorded for this clonotype. This chain uses TRBV5-1 with TRBJ2-5, with D hard to call. In germline, CDR1 is SGHRS, CDR2 YFSETQ. The germline V and J ends were trimmed by 0 bases and 1 base, with 7 bases remaining between them. This CDR3 region has 14 residues. CDR3 protein: CASSLELVQETQYF. The CDR3 region has the DNA TGCGCCAGCAGCTTGGAATTGGTCCAAGAGACCCAGTACTTC.

The rearrangement uses TRBV7-3 and TRBJ2-3, with D maybe TRBD1 (5 bases). CDR3 length: 14 amino acids. Per germline, CDR1 SGHTA and CDR2 FQGTGA. Trimming took 5 bases from V and 1 from J, leaving 10 bases between them. In nucleotides, the CDR3 is TGTGCCAGCAGCCGACAGATAGGCACAGATACGCAGTATTTT. Its protein is CASSRQIGTDTQYF.